This TCR beta chain was obtained from a study of patients and donors after allogeneic stem cell transplantation. The ends lost 1 base at V and 5 bases at J; junction bases unmatched: 11. The CDR3 consists of 17 residues. From germline, CDR1 is SGHVS and CDR2 FNYEAQ. TCRdb independently ran MiXCR on the RT-PCR reads; one entry per CDR3 protein. The sample holds roughly 30,000 distinct CDR3 sequences; under 7.5% are singletons and the top ten take about 34%. The chain has TRBV7-6 and TRBJ2-3, with TRBD1 matching 8 bases. The specimen was blood, either unsorted or a sorted T cell fraction (not recorded which). This receptor was identified in a human donor who was either an allogeneic HSCT recipient or a stem cell or donor lymphocyte infusion donor (not recorded which). It is not recorded whose cells these are; they may come from a transplant donor. The CDR3 sequence is CASSLDAPGQGRDTQYF. CDR3 nucleotides: TGTGCCAGCAGCTTAGACGCCCCAGGACAGGGAAGAGATACGCAGTATTTT.